Below are 3 T cell receptor beta chains sequenced from a single sample in a study of control samples from healthy donors and cancer patients. Data came from immunoSEQ multiplex PCR; TCRdb stores just in-frame clones and leaves some out. Counted here are approximately 130,000 clones, about 83% occurring once; the ten biggest clones make up 9% to 13%. The sample comprised blood. The receptor set was obtained from a young man in good health.

The gene calls are TRBV11-2 and TRBJ2-5; D may be TRBD1 (5 bases). From germline, CDR1 is SGHAT and CDR2 FQNNGV. The V end was cut by 5 bases, the J end by 0 bases, with 16 bases between. The CDR3 length is 16 residues. CDR3 region: CASSPGTTVYQETQYF. The CDR3 coding sequence is TGTGCCAGCAGCCCTGGAACGACAGTTTACCAAGAGACCCAGTACTTC.

V usage is TRBV2 and J usage is TRBJ1-6; D may be TRBD1 (6 bases). Germline V gene lookup returns CDR1 SNHLY and CDR2 FYNNEI. This CDR3 region has 18 residues. V lost 3 bases to trimming and J lost 4 bases, with 19 bases between them. The CDR3, as DNA: TGTGCCAGCAGTGAGAGGGGGGCCGGGACTCAGTATAATTCACCCCTCCACTTT. It yields the protein CASSERGAGTQYNSPLHF.

V and J are TRBV20-1 and TRBJ1-3; no definite D call. V dropped 3 bases and J dropped 6 bases, with 9 bases sitting between them. Per germline, CDR1 DFQATT and CDR2 SNEGSKA (reference sequence). The CDR3 has 12 amino acids. For the CDR3, the DNA is TGCAGTGCTAGTCTGCTTGCAAACACCATATATTTT. It codes for CSASLLANTIYF.